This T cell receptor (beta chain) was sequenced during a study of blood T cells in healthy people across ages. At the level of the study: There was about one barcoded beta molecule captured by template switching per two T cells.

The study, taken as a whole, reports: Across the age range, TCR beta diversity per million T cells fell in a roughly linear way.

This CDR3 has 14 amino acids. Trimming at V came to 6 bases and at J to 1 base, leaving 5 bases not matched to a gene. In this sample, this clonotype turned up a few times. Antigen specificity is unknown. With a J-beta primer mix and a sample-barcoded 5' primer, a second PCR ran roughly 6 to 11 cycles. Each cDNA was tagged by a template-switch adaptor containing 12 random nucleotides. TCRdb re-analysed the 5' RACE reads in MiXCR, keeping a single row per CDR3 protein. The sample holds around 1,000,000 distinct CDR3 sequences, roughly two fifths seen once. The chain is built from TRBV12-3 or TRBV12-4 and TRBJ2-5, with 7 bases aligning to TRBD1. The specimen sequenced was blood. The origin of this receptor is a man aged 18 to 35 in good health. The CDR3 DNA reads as TGTGCCAGCAGGGTCGGGACAGCCCAAGAGACCCAGTACTTC. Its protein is CASRVGTAQETQYF.